A selection of T cell receptor beta chains follows, all from one sample in a study of blood T cell repertoires in COVID-19. TCRdb's table, derived via immunoSEQ multiplex PCR, lists solely in-frame clones and lacks some. The repertoire holds 250,000 to 350,000 clones, with approximately 89% as singletons. The sample comprised peripheral blood. The receptors derive from a woman between 50 and 59 years old who had recovered from COVID-19. The CDR3 runs from the conserved cysteine through the conserved F or W. D genes are given only for firm matches. The size entry is marked missing in some rows and otherwise reads once, few, many or a size class.

D,size,V,J,CDR3,DNA
.,.,TRBV7-3,TRBJ2-2,CASSLLEFQTGELFF,TGTGCCAGCAGCTTATTGGAGTTCCAAACCGGGGAGCTGTTTTTT
.,.,TRBV12-3/TRBV12-4,TRBJ2-3,CASISRADTQYF,TGTGCCAGCATTAGCAGGGCAGATACGCAGTATTTT
.,.,TRBV2,TRBJ1-2,CASSEVRGGKGYTF,TGTGCCAGCAGTGAAGTTAGAGGGGGTAAAGGCTACACCTTC
.,.,TRBV19,TRBJ2-7,CASSSQGFSEQYF,TGTGCCAGTAGTTCCCAGGGATTTTCCGAGCAGTACTTC
.,.,TRBV7-7,TRBJ1-1,CASQNRVLNTEAFF,TGTGCCAGCCAGAACAGGGTTCTGAACACTGAAGCTTTCTTT
TRBD2,.,TRBV28,TRBJ2-1,CASSLWTSGYNEQFF,TGTGCCAGCAGTCTCTGGACTAGCGGGTACAATGAGCAGTTCTTC
.,few,TRBV7-2,TRBJ2-1,CASSSQGGGEQFF,TGTGCCAGCAGCTCGCAGGGGGGTGGTGAGCAGTTCTTC
.,.,TRBV4-1,TRBJ2-1,CASSPRTGFGNEQFF,TGCGCCAGCAGCCCCCGTACGGGATTTGGCAATGAGCAGTTCTTC
TRBD1,once,TRBV7-9,TRBJ2-2,CASKTGAGELFF,TGTGCCAGCAAGACAGGGGCCGGGGAGCTGTTTTTT
.,.,TRBV24-1,TRBJ2-7,CATSTPPLDEQYF,TGTGCCACCAGTACCCCCCCACTAGACGAGCAGTACTTC
TRBD1,.,TRBV7-8,TRBJ2-7,CASSSTGVGSYEQYF,TGTGCCAGCAGCTCTACAGGGGTGGGCTCCTACGAGCAGTACTTC
TRBD1,.,TRBV7-2,TRBJ1-6,CASSQYWTGDSPLHF,TGTGCCAGCAGTCAATATTGGACAGGGGATTCACCCCTCCACTTT
TRBD2,once,TRBV19,TRBJ2-1,CASPLAGGPGAEQFF,TGTGCCAGTCCGTTAGCGGGAGGGCCGGGGGCTGAGCAGTTCTTC
TRBD1,.,TRBV11-2,TRBJ2-3,CASSLFAGTGGYDTQYF,TGTGCCAGCAGCTTATTCGCCGGGACAGGGGGCTACGATACGCAGTATTTT
.,.,TRBV3-1/TRBV3-2,TRBJ2-7,CASSQDPGPYEQYF,TGTGCCAGCAGCCAAGATCCAGGGCCATACGAGCAGTACTTC
.,.,TRBV6-5,TRBJ1-6,CASSYGLENHNSPLHF,TGTGCCAGCAGTTACGGGCTGGAAAACCATAATTCACCCCTCCACTTT
.,.,TRBV7-2,TRBJ2-1,CASSPRGSNEQFF,TGTGCCAGCAGCCCCAGAGGGAGCAATGAGCAGTTCTTC
TRBD1,.,TRBV6-6,TRBJ2-7,CASSPGQTRSSYEQYF,TGTGCCAGCAGCCCGGGACAGACAAGGAGCTCCTACGAGCAGTACTTC
.,.,TRBV6-5,TRBJ2-5,CASSTNSVETQYF,TGTGCCAGCAGTACGAACTCGGTGGAGACCCAGTACTTC
.,.,TRBV4-3,TRBJ2-1,CASSQDWGPSSYNEQFF,TGCGCCAGCAGCCAAGATTGGGGGCCTAGCTCCTACAATGAGCAGTTCTTC
.,.,TRBV9,TRBJ2-2,CASSVGGIGELFF,TGTGCCAGCAGCGTAGGAGGAATCGGGGAGCTGTTTTTT
.,.,TRBV19,TRBJ2-1,CASSMGWRNEQFF,TGTGCCAGTAGTATGGGCTGGCGCAATGAGCAGTTCTTC
TRBD1,once,TRBV19,TRBJ2-7,CASSTRTGTYEQYF,TGTGCCAGTAGTACACGGACAGGGACCTACGAGCAGTACTTC